The 32 T cell receptor beta chains presented below share a single source sample, sequenced in a study of T cells expressing NK-cell markers. TCRdb re-called the 5' RACE reads and gives one entry per CDR3 protein, without DNA. This sample's table reports some 440,000 distinct CDR3 sequences. Sequenced input: blood T cells: a sorted CD56 or NKG2C T cell subset, CD4+ or CD8+ T cells, or bulk PBMC T cells (not recorded which). The receptor source for this set is a woman aged 45-60 years in good health.

The chain employs TRBV12-5 and TRBJ2-1; without DNA, the TCRdb call of TRBD1 cannot be checked. In germline, CDR1 is LGHNT, CDR2 FRNRAP. The CDR3 loop spans 14 amino acids. The CDR3 loop is CASGRDGKYGEQFF.

The genes are TRBV20-1 and TRBJ2-3; as DNA is missing, the TRBD1 call by TCRdb cannot be tested. CDR3 size: 15 residues. The germline CDR1 and CDR2 sequences are DFQATT and SNEGSKA (reference sequence). The chain's CDR3 is CSAIPRQGFSDTQYF.

The gene calls are TRBV29-1 and TRBJ2-7; TCRdb picks TRBD2, but there is no DNA to check that call. The CDR3 has 17 residues. Germline V CDR1 and CDR2: SQVTM, ANQGSEA. Here the CDR3 reads CSVVVGTSGSIPLEQYF.

The genes are TRBV6-6 and TRBJ2-1; TCRdb's D gene call, TRBD1, goes unchecked for lack of DNA. Per the germline V gene, CDR1 is MNHNY and CDR2 is SVGAGI (reference sequence). CDR3 length: 14 residues. The CDR3 sequence: CASSVRDRFYEQFF.

This chain links TRBV4-1 with TRBJ2-2; TCRdb calls TRBD1, which cannot be checked without DNA. The germline V gene encodes CDR1 MGHRA and CDR2 YSYEKL. The CDR3 is 17 amino acids. CDR3: CASSQVWTGGITGELFF.

V is TRBV7-9 and J is TRBJ2-7. CDR1 and CDR2 from the germline V gene are SEHNR and FQNEAQ (reference sequence). CDR3 length equals 15 residues. CDR3 residues: CASSLAEVSWYEQYF.

The V gene is TRBV19, the J gene TRBJ2-2; TCRdb's D call of TRBD2 is untestable without DNA. The length of the CDR3 is 14 residues. The germline CDR1 and CDR2 sequences are LNHDA and SQIVND (reference sequence). CDR3 protein: CATRLAGHTGELFF.

The chain combines TRBV7-2 with TRBJ2-1; lacking DNA, the TRBD2 call made by TCRdb goes unchecked. Germline V gives CDR1 SGHTA, CDR2 FQGNSA. The CDR3 spans 14 residues. The CDR3 here is CASSPRLVHNEQFF.

The chain employs TRBV12-3 or TRBV12-4 and TRBJ1-5; TCRdb's D call of TRBD1 is untestable without DNA. The CDR3 spans 14 residues. CDR3 region: CASTEQGNDQPQHF.

The chain carries TRBV28 and TRBJ1-2; TCRdb returns TRBD1, unconfirmable since there is no DNA. Germline V gene data show CDR1 as MDHEN and CDR2 as SYDVKM. The CDR3 contains 12 residues. CDR3 residues: CASSGTAYGYTF.

The chain links TRBV29-1 to TRBJ2-7; the D call of TRBD1 rests on TCRdb alone, since no DNA is present to check it. The CDR3 is 14 residues long. Per the germline V gene, CDR1 is SQVTM and CDR2 is ANQGSEA. CDR3 sequence: CSVKGQLGFYEQYF.

J is TRBJ1-1 and V is TRBV27; TCRdb's D call of TRBD1 is untestable without DNA. The germline V gene encodes CDR1 MNHEY and CDR2 SMNVEV (reference sequence). This CDR3 comprises 12 residues. This CDR3 is CASRTGGGEAFF.

The rearrangement uses TRBV5-5 and TRBJ1-1; TCRdb selects TRBD1, and the lack of DNA leaves this call unchecked. This CDR3 comprises 16 residues. Germline lookup yields CDR1 SGHKS and CDR2 YYEKEE (reference sequence). This CDR3 is CASSPGRGSPNTEAFF.

The chain combines TRBV20-1 with TRBJ2-2; TCRdb proposes TRBD2, but this gene call is untestable without DNA. This CDR3 comprises 15 residues. CDR1 and CDR2 from the germline V gene are DFQATT and SNEGSKA (reference sequence). CDR3 amino acids: CSATSGLGNTGELFF.

The chain is built from TRBV29-1 and TRBJ2-5; TCRdb outputs TRBD1, but without DNA this stays unchecked. Germline CDR1 SQVTM, CDR2 ANQGSEA. The CDR3 covers 12 residues. The CDR3 sequence: CSVRTGSETQYF.

The chain couples TRBV5-1 to TRBJ2-2; absent DNA, TCRdb's TRBD2 call cannot be checked. CDR3 length: 19 residues. The V gene's germline CDR1 is SGHRS and CDR2 YFSETQ. CDR3 amino acids: CASSLLGLAGGPIYGELFF. Together with reference TRBV5-1 and TRBJ2-2, the CDR3 gives the full variable domain: KAGVTQTPRYLIKTRGQQVTLSCSPISGHRSVSWYQQTPGQGLQFLFEYFSETQRNKGNFPGRFSGRQFSNSRSEMNVSTLELGDSALYLCASSLLGLAGGPIYGELFFGEGSRLTVL.

The genes are TRBV18 and TRBJ1-1. The CDR3 spans 14 residues. Germline values: CDR1 KGHSH, CDR2 LQKENI. The CDR3 region is CASSPISQHTEAFF.

V and J are TRBV2 and TRBJ2-3; absent DNA, TCRdb's TRBD2 call cannot be checked. The CDR3 runs 16 residues. The V gene's germline CDR1 is SNHLY and CDR2 FYNNEI. CDR3 sequence: CASSPRGTSSTDTQYF.

This sequence joins TRBV20-1 and TRBJ2-3. Germline V CDR1 and CDR2: DFQATT, SNEGSKA (reference sequence). This CDR3 is built from 12 residues. CDR3 sequence: CSARARGMGQYF.

The chain couples TRBV19 to TRBJ2-4; TCRdb selects TRBD1, and the lack of DNA leaves this call unchecked. This CDR3 has 12 residues. Germline values: CDR1 LNHDA, CDR2 SQIVND (reference sequence). The CDR3 here is CASSMGRNIQYF.

The chain is built from TRBV18 and TRBJ2-5; absent DNA, TCRdb's TRBD2 call cannot be checked. This CDR3 has 15 amino acids. Germline values: CDR1 KGHSH, CDR2 LQKENI. CDR3 in amino acids: CASSLSLAGQETQYF.

The rearrangement uses TRBV7-2 and TRBJ1-5; TCRdb calls TRBD1, which cannot be checked without DNA. Germline lookup yields CDR1 SGHTA and CDR2 FQGNSA. This CDR3 has 15 residues. CDR3 residues: CASRVTGTDNQPQHF. The full variable domain, in which reference TRBV7-2 and TRBJ1-5 provide the parts outside the CDR3, is GAGVSQSPSNKVTEKGKDVELRCDPISGHTALYWYRQSLGQGLEFLIYFQGNSAPDKSGLPSDRFSAERTGGSVSTLTIQRTQQEDSAVYLCASRVTGTDNQPQHFGDGTRLSIL.

The chain combines TRBV29-1 with TRBJ2-7; there is no DNA to check the TCRdb D call of TRBD1. From germline, CDR1 is SQVTM and CDR2 ANQGSEA. The CDR3 runs 14 residues. The CDR3 sequence: CSVGVRTHTYEQYF.

The V gene is TRBV5-1, the J gene TRBJ1-2; the TRBD1 assignment by TCRdb is unverifiable without DNA. The CDR3 extends over 15 amino acids. Germline V gives CDR1 SGHRS, CDR2 YFSETQ. CDR3 amino acids: CASSLGPLDVYGYTF.

V gene TRBV19 combines with J gene TRBJ2-5. CDR3 length: 14 residues. Looked up from germline, CDR1 is LNHDA and CDR2 is SQIVND (reference sequence). The CDR3 spells CASSGPIFQETQYF.

V and J are TRBV28 and TRBJ1-1; TCRdb's assignment of TRBD1 cannot be checked, as there is no DNA. Looked up from germline, CDR1 is MDHEN and CDR2 is SYDVKM. The CDR3 sequence is 14 residues long. CDR3 in amino acids: CASSLFPVNTEAFF. Supplemented by reference TRBV28 and TRBJ1-1, the full variable domain reads DVKVTQSSRYLVKRTGEKVFLECVQDMDHENMFWYRQDPGLGLRLIYFSYDVKMKEKGDIPEGYSVSREKKERFSLILESASTNQTSMYLCASSLFPVNTEAFFGQGTRLTVV.

The CDR3 sequence: CASSPGVSTDTQYF. The rearrangement links TRBV3-1 to TRBJ2-3; there is no DNA to check the TCRdb D call of TRBD2. The CDR3 runs to 14 residues. Germline V lookup: CDR1 LGHDT, CDR2 YNNKEL (reference sequence).

The chain carries TRBV4-1 and TRBJ1-1; without DNA, the TCRdb call of TRBD1 cannot be checked. CDR1 is MGHRA and CDR2 is YSYEKL in the germline V gene. The CDR3 contains 14 residues. The chain's CDR3 is CASSQGIRVAEAFF.

The chain links TRBV11-3 to TRBJ2-5; no DNA is available, so the TRBD2 call from TCRdb remains unchecked. This CDR3 region has 14 residues. CDR1 is SGHNT and CDR2 is YENEEA in the germline V gene. The CDR3 spells CASSHRDSPETQYF.

This chain joins TRBV20-1 and TRBJ1-2. The CDR3 runs 15 residues. From germline, CDR1 is DFQATT and CDR2 SNEGSKA (reference sequence). CDR3 region: CSASGAHETAYGYTF.

CDR3: CASSELSGRLGVSDTQYF. J is TRBJ2-3 and V is TRBV2; TCRdb picks TRBD2, but there is no DNA to check that call. CDR3 length: 18 residues. CDR1 SNHLY and CDR2 FYNNEI come from the germline V gene.

The chain employs TRBV30 and TRBJ2-1; the TCRdb call, TRBD1, lacks DNA for checking. Germline V gene lookup returns CDR1 GTSNPN and CDR2 SVGIG (reference sequence). This CDR3 has 11 residues. CDR3 region: CAWSPRGEQFF.